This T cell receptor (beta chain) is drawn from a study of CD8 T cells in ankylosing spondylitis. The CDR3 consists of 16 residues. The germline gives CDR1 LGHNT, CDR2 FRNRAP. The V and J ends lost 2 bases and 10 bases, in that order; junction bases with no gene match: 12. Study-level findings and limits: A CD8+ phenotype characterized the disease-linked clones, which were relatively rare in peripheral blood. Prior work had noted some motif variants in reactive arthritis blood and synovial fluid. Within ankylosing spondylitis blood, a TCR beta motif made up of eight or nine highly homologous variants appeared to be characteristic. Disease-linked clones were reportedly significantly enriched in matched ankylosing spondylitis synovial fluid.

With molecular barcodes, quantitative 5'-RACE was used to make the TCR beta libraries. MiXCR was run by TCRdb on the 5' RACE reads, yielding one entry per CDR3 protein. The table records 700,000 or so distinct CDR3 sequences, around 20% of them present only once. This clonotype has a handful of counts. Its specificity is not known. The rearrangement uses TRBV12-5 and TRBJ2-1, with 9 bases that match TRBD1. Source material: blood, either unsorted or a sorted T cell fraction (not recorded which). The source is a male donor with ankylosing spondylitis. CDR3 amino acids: CASGLTLGQGPSEQFF. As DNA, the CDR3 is TGTGCTAGTGGTTTGACTTTGGGACAGGGCCCCTCGGAGCAGTTCTTC.